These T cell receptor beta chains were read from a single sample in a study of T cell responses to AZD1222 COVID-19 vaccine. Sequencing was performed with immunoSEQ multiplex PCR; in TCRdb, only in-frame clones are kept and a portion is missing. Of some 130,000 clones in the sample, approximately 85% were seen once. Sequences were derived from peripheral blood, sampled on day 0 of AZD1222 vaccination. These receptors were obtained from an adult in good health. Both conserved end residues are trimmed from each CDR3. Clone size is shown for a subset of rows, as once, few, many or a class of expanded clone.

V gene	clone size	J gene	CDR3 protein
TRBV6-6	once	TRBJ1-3	ASSITSGNTIY
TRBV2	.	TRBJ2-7	ASGGTGAYEQY
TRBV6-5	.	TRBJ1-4	ASRNRPSNEKLF
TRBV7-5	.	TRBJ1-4	ARSLARTASTNEKLF
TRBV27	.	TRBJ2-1	ASSWAGTDYNEQF
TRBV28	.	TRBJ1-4	ASKTATNEKLF
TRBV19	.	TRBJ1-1	ACIAGQGTEAF
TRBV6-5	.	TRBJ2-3	ASSYSSPTDTQY
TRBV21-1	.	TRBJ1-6	ASKGGYNSPLH
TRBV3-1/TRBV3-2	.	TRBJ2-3	ASSLGGLRDTQY
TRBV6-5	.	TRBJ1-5	ASWGQGAIQPQH
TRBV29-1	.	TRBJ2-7	SATSSDEQY
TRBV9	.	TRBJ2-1	ASSAYGGPNYNEQF
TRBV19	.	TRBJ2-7	ASSISLITGIHEQY
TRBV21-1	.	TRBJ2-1	ASKLAGKPDEQF